A selection of T cell receptor beta chains follows, all from one sample in a study of spatial heterogeneity in lung cancer. TCRdb analysed the 5' RACE reads with MiXCR anew, one entry per CDR3 protein. The data hold about 94,000 distinct CDR3 sequences, with roughly 19% observed a single time. Material: PBMCs, obtained at follow-up. All receptors come from a male donor with early-stage non-small cell lung cancer. The CDR3 runs from the conserved cysteine through the conserved F or W. A D gene is named only where the DNA matches it firmly.

j_call v_call d_call cdr3_aa
TRBJ1-2 TRBV5-1 NA CASSLRADGYGYTF
TRBJ2-1 TRBV7-9 NA CASSTDRTLYNEQFF
TRBJ2-7 TRBV18 TRBD1 CASSTGTGGRYEQYF
TRBJ2-3 TRBV6-2/TRBV6-3 NA CASSLDSYTQYF
TRBJ2-5 TRBV12-3/TRBV12-4 NA CASSRSGGAETQYF
TRBJ2-5 TRBV4-3 NA CASSQVGRSIQETQYF
TRBJ2-3 TRBV7-2 NA CASKERASTDTQYF
TRBJ2-3 TRBV29-1 NA CSVEDQGGTTDTQYF
TRBJ2-7 TRBV3-1 TRBD2 CASSQDLRGVINYEQYF
TRBJ2-2 TRBV29-1 NA CSAGPRGTGELFF
TRBJ2-3 TRBV20-1 TRBD2 CSAPAASGREGTDTQYF
TRBJ2-2 TRBV7-2 NA CAAGTENTGELFF
TRBJ1-5 TRBV20-1 NA CSAPEGGHGNQPQHF
TRBJ2-3 TRBV30 TRBD1 CAWSEGQGFTDTQYF
TRBJ2-2 TRBV7-9 NA CASSSQTGELFF
TRBJ2-3 TRBV19 TRBD2 CASSIGMASGFNTQYF
TRBJ1-4 TRBV5-1 NA CASSMDSAEEKLFF
TRBJ2-5 TRBV5-1 NA CASREAENVQETQYF
TRBJ1-5 TRBV7-2 NA CASSFGSNQPQHF
TRBJ1-5 TRBV20-1 TRBD1 CSARDRRGHKPQHF
TRBJ2-7 TRBV30 NA CAWSDGVSYEQYF
TRBJ2-1 TRBV29-1 TRBD1 CSAGTGINEQFF
TRBJ1-1 TRBV6-6 NA CASSPVNTEAFF
TRBJ1-6 TRBV29-1 NA CSPLRRTANSPLHF
TRBJ1-2 TRBV7-8 NA CASSSGTVNYGYTF
TRBJ1-4 TRBV20-1 NA CSAGKGGSNEKLFF
TRBJ1-2 TRBV10-3 NA CAISTQGLGYGYTF
TRBJ1-1 TRBV29-1 NA CSVESGVTGEAFF
TRBJ2-1 TRBV7-9 NA CASSREDSYNEQFF
TRBJ2-1 TRBV15 TRBD1 CATSRDRDSSYNEQFF
TRBJ2-2 TRBV20-1 TRBD2 CSASGLAGGGELFF
TRBJ1-4 TRBV29-1 NA CSVGQGLVGEKLFF
TRBJ2-1 TRBV20-1 TRBD2 CSARADLLAGGSNEQFF
TRBJ2-2 TRBV7-6 NA CASSLGGGMNTGELFF
TRBJ2-5 TRBV11-2 TRBD2 CASSGGLAGGPRETQYF